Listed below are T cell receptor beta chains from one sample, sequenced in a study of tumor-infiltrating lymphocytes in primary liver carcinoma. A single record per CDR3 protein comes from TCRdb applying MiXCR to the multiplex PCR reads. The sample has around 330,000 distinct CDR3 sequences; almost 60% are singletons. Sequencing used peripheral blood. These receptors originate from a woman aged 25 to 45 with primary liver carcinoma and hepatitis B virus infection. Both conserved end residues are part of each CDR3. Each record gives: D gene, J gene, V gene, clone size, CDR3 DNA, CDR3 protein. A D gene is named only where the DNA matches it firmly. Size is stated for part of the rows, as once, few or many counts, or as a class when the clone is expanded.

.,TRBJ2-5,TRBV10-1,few,TGCGCCAGCGGGGATTGGTACCGAGAGACCCAGTACTTC,CASGDWYRETQYF
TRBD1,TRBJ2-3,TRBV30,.,TGTGCCTGGAGTGTAAGGGACAGGGGGCTTTGGACAGATACGCAGTATTTT,CAWSVRDRGLWTDTQYF
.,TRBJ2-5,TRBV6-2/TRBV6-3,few,TGTGCCAGCAGGTCCAGGGGAGAGACCCAGTACTTC,CASRSRGETQYF
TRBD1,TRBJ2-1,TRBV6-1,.,TGTGCCAGCAACGCCGACAGGGTGCGCCCCTACAATGAGCAGTTCTTC,CASNADRVRPYNEQFF
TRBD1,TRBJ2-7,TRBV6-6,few,TGTGCCAGTTATTCGACAGGGGGCTACGAGCAGTACTTC,CASYSTGGYEQYF
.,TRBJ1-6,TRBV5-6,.,TGTACCAGCAGCTTGAAGGGCCTTAGGTCACCCCTCCACTTT,CTSSLKGLRSPLHF
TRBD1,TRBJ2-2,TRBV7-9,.,TGTGCCAGCAGCTTAGGACAGGGGATCACCGGGGAGCTGTTTTTT,CASSLGQGITGELFF
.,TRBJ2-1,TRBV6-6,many,TGTGCCAGCAGGGAAAGCGGAGCCTACAATGAGCAGTTCTTC,CASRESGAYNEQFF
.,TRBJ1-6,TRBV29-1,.,TGCAGCATTGCCTCGGGGCCCTATAATTCACCCCTCCACTTT,CSIASGPYNSPLHF
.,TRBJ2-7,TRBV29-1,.,TGCAGCGTTGAAGCCTGGACGGGCAGGGGCCACTACGACCAGTACTTC,CSVEAWTGRGHYDQYF
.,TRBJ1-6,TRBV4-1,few,TGCGCCAGCAGCCAAGCCCCCGCACGGATAGGTTCACCCCTCCACTTT,CASSQAPARIGSPLHF
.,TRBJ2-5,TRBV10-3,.,TGTGCCATCAGTGACGGAGTTGGCGGGGAGACCCAGTACTTC,CAISDGVGGETQYF
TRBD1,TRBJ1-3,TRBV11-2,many,TGTGCCAGCAGCTTAACAGGGGGCCTAGGTATGGAAAACACCATATATTTT,CASSLTGGLGMENTIYF
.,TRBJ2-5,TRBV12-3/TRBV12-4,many,TGTGCCAGCAGTTTGGCGGGCATACAAGAGACCCAGTACTTC,CASSLAGIQETQYF
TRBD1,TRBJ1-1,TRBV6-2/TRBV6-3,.,TGTGCCAGCAGTTCATTAACCAGACAGGGTCAGAACACTGAAGCTTTCTTT,CASSSLTRQGQNTEAFF
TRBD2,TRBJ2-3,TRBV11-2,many,TGTGCCAGCAGCTTGGGCGGGAGAAACAAAGATACGCAGTATTTT,CASSLGGRNKDTQYF
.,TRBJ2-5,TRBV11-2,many,TGTGCCAGCAGCTTAGGACCTCTAGGGGAGACCCAGTACTTC,CASSLGPLGETQYF
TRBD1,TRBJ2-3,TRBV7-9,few,TGTGCCAGCAGCTTGCTGTGGGACAGGGGAAATACGCAGTATTTT,CASSLLWDRGNTQYF
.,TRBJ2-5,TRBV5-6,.,TGTGCTAGCAGCTTGGAGGGCGTGACGGGTGAGACCCAGTACTTC,CASSLEGVTGETQYF
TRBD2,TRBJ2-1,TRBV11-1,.,TGTGCCAGCAACCACTCTAGCGGGGCGGGCAATGAGCAGTTCTTC,CASNHSSGAGNEQFF
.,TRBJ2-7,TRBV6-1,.,TGTGCCAGCAGTATAGGGGTGACCTACGAGCAGTACTTC,CASSIGVTYEQYF
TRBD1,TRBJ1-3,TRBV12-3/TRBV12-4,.,TGTTCCAGCAGTTTGGGACAGGGGCGAAACACCATATATTTT,CSSSLGQGRNTIYF
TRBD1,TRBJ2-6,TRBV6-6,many,TGTGCCAGCAGCAGCGACAGGGGGCAATTCTCTGGGGCCAACGTCCTGACTTTC,CASSSDRGQFSGANVLTF
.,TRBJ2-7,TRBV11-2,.,TGTGCCAACAGTATTTCCAGCGGACTGGGCGTGCAGTACTTC,CANSISSGLGVQYF
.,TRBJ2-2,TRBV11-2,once,TGTGCCAGCAGCTTTACCCAGTCTGATACGCTGTTTTTT,CASSFTQSDTLFF
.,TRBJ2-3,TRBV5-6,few,TGTGCCAGCAGGCGACTTCCGGATAGCGCAGATACGCAGTATTTT,CASRRLPDSADTQYF
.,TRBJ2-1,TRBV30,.,TGTGCCTGGACACCCCTACACGGTAATGAGCAGTTCTTC,CAWTPLHGNEQFF
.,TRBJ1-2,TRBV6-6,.,TGTGCCAGCAGGACCGACTATGGCTGCGCCTTC,CASRTDYGCAF
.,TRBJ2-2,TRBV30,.,TGTGCCTGTGGTCAGATGAACACCGGGGAACTGTTTTTT,CACGQMNTGELFF